This entry concerns a single TCR beta chain. These data originate in a study of blood T cell repertoires in COVID-19. Authors' methods: It was from reference gene primer amplification that nucleated cell counts were estimated. The assay was immunoSEQ multiplex PCR, and TCRdb's table has in-frame clones only and misses some. V, J and clone size reflect that table, while D and trimming were determined from the DNA. The profile shows around 100,000 clones, around 82% of them singletons. V was trimmed by 7 bases and J by 4 bases, leaving 9 bases between them. Germline V gene lookup returns CDR1 KGHDR and CDR2 SFDVKD. The CDR3 is made up of 13 amino acids.

The chain combines TRBV24-1 with TRBJ2-2, with no clear D. The sample consisted of peripheral blood. The clonotype comes from a man between 60 and 70 years old with acute or convalescent COVID-19. The CDR3 loop reads CATRRSGTGELFF. The CDR3 coding sequence is TGTGCCACCAGGCGTTCAGGCACCGGGGAGCTGTTTTTT.